The 18 T cell receptor beta chains below were found in one sample sequenced in a study of glioma-infiltrating T cells after dendritic cell vaccination. Profiling relied on immunoSEQ multiplex PCR, and the TCRdb table lists in-frame clones only, not all of them. The table records about 92,000 clones, approximately 84% of them present only once. The sample here was blood, taken before dendritic cell vaccination. Receptors were obtained from a human donor with glioblastoma.

The chain joins TRBV29-1 to TRBJ2-1; 9 nucleotides align to TRBD2. Trimming removed 5 bases from V and 0 bases from J; junction bases left unmatched: 5. The CDR3 is made up of 15 amino acids. Germline V gene sequence: CDR1 SQVTM, CDR2 ANQGSEA. As DNA, the CDR3 is TGCAGCGTTACAAGGACTAGCGTCTCCTACAATGAGCAGTTCTTC. Protein product: CSVTRTSVSYNEQFF.

The CDR3 coding sequence is TGCAGCGTTGTGGGGCTACGTACTGAAGCTTTCTTT. It translates to CSVVGLRTEAFF. This sequence joins TRBV29-1 and TRBJ1-1, with a possible D match to TRBD1 (5 bases). CDR3 length: 12 amino acids. V lost 4 bases, J lost 5 bases, and 11 bases lay in between. The germline V gene encodes CDR1 SQVTM and CDR2 ANQGSEA.

The V call is TRBV19, the J call TRBJ2-7; 9 bases line up with TRBD1. The CDR3 is 13 amino acids. The V gene end was trimmed by 4 bases and the J gene end by 3 bases; junction bases not matched to a gene: 1. The germline V gene encodes CDR1 LNHDA and CDR2 SQIVND (reference sequence). The CDR3 DNA is TGTGCCAGTAGTACGGGACAGGGCTACGAGCAGTACTTC. Translation gives CASSTGQGYEQYF.

This chain joins TRBV19 and TRBJ2-3, with D possibly matching TRBD1 (6 bases). V was shortened by 4 bases and J by 3 bases, with 8 bases between the two germline ends. Germline CDR1 LNHDA, CDR2 SQIVND (reference sequence). The CDR3 spans 13 residues. The CDR3 bases are TGTGCCAGTAGTAGCAGGGGTACAGATACGCAGTATTTT. Amino acids: CASSSRGTDTQYF.

V is TRBV2 and J is TRBJ2-2; TRBD2 aligns across 7 bases. Germline assignment: CDR1 SNHLY and CDR2 FYNNEI. J lost 1 base, V lost 4 bases, and 3 bases had no gene match. This CDR3 comprises 15 residues. CDR3 bases: TGTGCCAGCAGTGTTGGACTAGGGAACACCGGGGAGCTGTTTTTT. Its translation is CASSVGLGNTGELFF.

The chain joins TRBV6-5 to TRBJ2-4; TRBD1 aligns across 7 bases. The CDR3 is made up of 14 amino acids. Germline-derived CDR1 and CDR2 are MNHEY and SVGAGI. Trimming took 10 bases from V and 1 from J; bases not matched to a gene: 7. CDR3 nucleotide sequence: TGTGCCACCTCAGGGGGAGCGGCCAAAAACATTCAGTACTTC. This translates into CATSGGAAKNIQYF.

The rearrangement uses TRBV6-1 and TRBJ1-5, with 7 bases lining up with TRBD1. V gave up 5 bases and J gave up 6 bases; unmatched junction bases: 7. In germline, CDR1 is MNHNS, CDR2 SASEGT. This CDR3 has 14 residues. CDR3 DNA: TGTGCCAGCAGTCTCCGGGACAGTAGTCAGCCCCAGCATTTT. It codes for CASSLRDSSQPQHF.

Only one count was recorded for this clone. V is TRBV9 and J is TRBJ2-3; 10 bases fit TRBD1. J lost 4 bases, V lost 3 bases, and 8 bases had no gene match. The length of the CDR3 is 16 residues. Germline loops: CDR1 SGDLS, CDR2 YYNGEE. In DNA, the CDR3 is TGTGCCAGCAGCGACCCCGGGACAGGGGCCGCAGATACGCAGTATTTT. It specifies CASSDPGTGAADTQYF.

A single count supports this clone. The chain is built from TRBV2 and TRBJ2-5, with a weak D call TRBD1 (7 bases). The germline CDR1 and CDR2 sequences are SNHLY and FYNNEI. Trimming stripped 6 bases from V and 5 bases from J, with 13 bases between. There are 13 residues in the CDR3. This chain's CDR3 is CASSDRAGETQYF. The CDR3 DNA sequence: TGTGCCAGCAGCGACAGGGCGGGGGAGACCCAGTACTTC.

The chain has TRBV5-6 and TRBJ2-5, with 8 bases lining up with TRBD2. Germline CDR1 and CDR2: SGHDT and YYEEEE. This CDR3 is 15 amino acids long. The V and J ends lost 1 base and 5 bases, in that order; junction bases with no gene match: 7. In DNA form, the CDR3 reads TGTGCCAGCAGCTTGTACGGGGGGGCCGGGGAGACCCAGTACTTC. Translation gives CASSLYGGAGETQYF. Full variable domain (remainder filled in from reference TRBV5-6 and TRBJ2-5): DAGVTQSPTHLIKTRGQQVTLRCSPKSGHDTVSWYQQALGQGPQFIFQYYEEEERQRGNFPDRFSGHQFPNYSSELNVNALLLGDSALYLCASSLYGGAGETQYFGPGTRLLVL.

The genes are TRBV29-1 and TRBJ2-7; D possibly corresponds to TRBD2 (6 bases). The CDR3 loop spans 15 amino acids. Trimming stripped 0 bases from V and 6 bases from J, with 18 bases between. From germline, CDR1 is SQVTM and CDR2 ANQGSEA. As DNA, the CDR3 is TGCAGCGTTGAAGACGGTCACGGGGGAGCGCGCGAGCAGTACTTC. Its translation: CSVEDGHGGAREQYF.

The V and J genes are TRBV9 and TRBJ2-7, with 12 bases aligning to TRBD2. The V segment lost 4 bases and the J segment 0 bases; nucleotides outside the gene matches: 11. The CDR3 runs to 18 residues. Germline V gene sequence: CDR1 SGDLS, CDR2 YYNGEE. CDR3 loop: CASSPLTSGSFPSYEQYF. The DNA for the CDR3 is TGTGCCAGCAGCCCCTTGACTAGCGGGAGTTTTCCCTCCTACGAGCAGTACTTC.

This sequence joins TRBV27 and TRBJ2-3, with 9 nucleotides matching TRBD2. V was clipped by 5 bases and J by 5 bases; unmatched bases: 8. The V gene's germline CDR1 is MNHEY and CDR2 SMNVEV (reference sequence). The CDR3 extends over 15 amino acids. As DNA, the CDR3 is TGTGCCAGCAGTAGGCTGGCGGGGGGGGTAGATACGCAGTATTTT. Translating it yields CASSRLAGGVDTQYF.

The V gene is TRBV10-2, the J gene TRBJ1-2; 9 bases align to TRBD1. Unmatched junction bases numbered 9, after V lost 6 bases and J lost 7 bases. The CDR3 covers 14 residues. Per the germline V gene, CDR1 is WSHSY and CDR2 is SAAADI. CDR3 loop: CASSGSGQGFGYTF. DNA of the CDR3: TGCGCCAGCAGCGGATCGGGACAGGGTTTTGGCTACACCTTC.

The gene calls are TRBV2 and TRBJ1-1; D is uncertain. CDR1 and CDR2 (germline): SNHLY, FYNNEI. The CDR3 runs to 13 residues. V lost 1 base to trimming and J lost 4 bases, with 7 bases between them. Here the CDR3 DNA reads TGTGCCAGCAGTGAAGGGGAGGGCACTGAAGCTTTCTTT. Amino acids: CASSEGEGTEAFF.

The rearrangement joins TRBV7-3 to TRBJ2-7; D perhaps matches TRBD2 (5 bases). The CDR3 runs 15 residues. CDR1 is SGHTA and CDR2 is FQGTGA in the germline V gene. Between the trimmed V and J ends, which lost 2 bases and 2 bases, there was a span of 13 bases. CDR3 in amino acids: CASSLGKRSTYEQYF. DNA for the CDR3: TGTGCCAGCAGCTTAGGAAAGCGGAGCACCTACGAGCAGTACTTC.

This chain connects TRBV19 to TRBJ1-2; TRBD1 aligns across 7 bases. The ends lost 7 bases at V and 5 bases at J; junction bases unmatched: 22. The CDR3 contains 18 residues. The germline V gene has CDR1 LNHDA and CDR2 SQIVND (reference sequence). For the CDR3, the DNA is TGTGCCAGTACCTCAGTGGATTTGCGCCAGGGGGGTGGATATGGCTACACCTTC. Its translation is CASTSVDLRQGGGYGYTF.

The chain carries TRBV7-3 and TRBJ2-7; D call uncertain. Germline lookup yields CDR1 SGHTA and CDR2 FQGTGA. The CDR3 sequence is 19 residues long. Trimming cost V 5 bases and J 0 bases, with 26 bases left between them. This chain's CDR3 is CASSLHLPSWSNLSYEQYF. The DNA for the CDR3 is TGTGCCAGCAGCCTCCACCTGCCGAGCTGGTCTAACCTCTCCTACGAGCAGTACTTC.